This T cell receptor (beta chain) was identified during a study of blood T cell repertoires in COVID-19. In the study overall: Both acute and convalescent COVID-19 samples were obtained from the United States, Italy and Spain.

In the authors' workflow: The authors estimated nucleated cell counts from reference gene primer amplification. The table came from immunoSEQ multiplex PCR; TCRdb's copy has only in-frame clones and leaves some out. The V and J calls and clone size are taken from that table; D and trimming were inferred from the DNA. The repertoire includes 90,000 to 150,000 clones, about 90% of them detected once, and 6.5% to 8.5% sits in the top ten. Trimming removed 4 bases from V and 4 bases from J, with 10 bases in between. CDR3 length: 13 amino acids. The V and J genes are TRBV12-3 or TRBV12-4 and TRBJ1-2, with D hard to call. The sample consisted of peripheral blood. This TCR was recovered from a human donor in a cohort sampled during active COVID-19. CDR3 DNA: TGTGCCAGCAGTTCTCAGAACAGCTATGGCTACACCTTC. Amino acid sequence: CASSSQNSYGYTF.